This T cell receptor (beta chain) was obtained from a study of cytomegalovirus exposure and HLA in healthy donors. Whole-study findings and limits: Reportedly, HLA-A and HLA-B alleles of most subjects were accurately predicted from TCR beta. DRB1 showed the most TCR associations and HLA-C the fewest in a later analysis, as rates varied by HLA locus. Beyond CMV serostatus, there was no information to go on about immune exposure.

Regarding this clone: The antigen is undetermined.

Researchers ran the PCR with 60 Vbeta and 13 Jbeta primers. Only in-frame clones appear in the TCRdb table, and some are missing; sequencing was by immunoSEQ multiplex PCR. Of about 82,000 clones listed, around 77% are singletons. Germline loops: CDR1 LGHNA, CDR2 YSLEER. The CDR3 runs to 15 residues. Trimming pared 0 bases from V and 0 bases from J, leaving 9 bases between. Sequenced: PBMCs. This rearrangement joins TRBV4-3 to TRBJ2-7; D gene ambiguous. The receptor was isolated from a man aged 50 or older in good health and CMV-seronegative. The CDR3 coding sequence is TGCGCCAGCAGCCAAGATTCCTCTTCCTCCTACGAGCAGTACTTC. Translating it yields CASSQDSSSSYEQYF.